The subject of this entry is one T cell receptor beta chain. Its specificity is unknown. A read error may be the cause here, since a much bigger clone is one base away. These data originate in a study of breast tumors, draining lymph nodes, adjacent tissues. Study-wide points: Data fit most tumor T cells coming from lymph node, expanding in tumor. Tumor T cell lymph node origin was a supported hypothesis, not proven. Tumor repertoires ranked between lymph nodes and nontumor tissue in diversity, with V and J gene preferences.

Each CDR3 protein gets one entry after TCRdb re-called the multiplex PCR reads with MiXCR. The sample comprises around 290,000 distinct CDR3 sequences, 30% to 35% of which are singletons, and about 1% rests with the top ten. Germline CDR1 SGDLS, CDR2 YYNGEE. The V and J ends lost 0 bases and 4 bases, in that order; junction bases with no gene match: 6. The CDR3 runs to 15 residues. Breast cancer patients provided tissue from their axillary draining lymph nodes. This sequence was found in a female donor with breast cancer. Some clones in this sample may be carry-over from other donors' samples. Sequenced material: axillary lymph node tissue. This chain joins TRBV9 and TRBJ1-2, with 7 bases lining up with TRBD1. The chain's CDR3 is CASSVVTGSSYGYTF. CDR3 coding DNA: TGTGCCAGCAGCGTAGTGACAGGGTCTTCCTATGGCTACACCTTC. The variable domain in full, with the rest retrieved from reference TRBV9 and TRBJ1-2, is DSGVTQTPKHLITATGQRVTLRCSPRSGDLSVYWYQQSLDQGLQFLIQYYNGEERAKGNILERFSAQQFPDLHSELNLSSLELGDSALYFCASSVVTGSSYGYTFGSGTRLTVV.